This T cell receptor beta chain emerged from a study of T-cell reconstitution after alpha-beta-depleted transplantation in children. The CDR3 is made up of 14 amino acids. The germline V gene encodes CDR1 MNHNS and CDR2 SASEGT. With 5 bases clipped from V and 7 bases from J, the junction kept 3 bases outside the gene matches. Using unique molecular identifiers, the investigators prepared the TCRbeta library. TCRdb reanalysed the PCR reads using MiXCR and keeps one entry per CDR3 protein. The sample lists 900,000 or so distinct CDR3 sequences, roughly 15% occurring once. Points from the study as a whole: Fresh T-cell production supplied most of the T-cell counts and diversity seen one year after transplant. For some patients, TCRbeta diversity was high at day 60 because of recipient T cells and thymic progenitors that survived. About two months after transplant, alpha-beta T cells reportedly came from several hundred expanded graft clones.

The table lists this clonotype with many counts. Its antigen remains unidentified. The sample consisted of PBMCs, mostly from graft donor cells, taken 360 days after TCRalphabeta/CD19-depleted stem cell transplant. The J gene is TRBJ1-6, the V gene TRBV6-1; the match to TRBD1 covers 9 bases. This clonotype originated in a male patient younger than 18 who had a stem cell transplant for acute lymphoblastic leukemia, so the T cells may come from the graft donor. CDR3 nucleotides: TGTGCCAGCAGTCCGGGACAGGGAAATTCACCCCTCCACTTT. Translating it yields CASSPGQGNSPLHF.